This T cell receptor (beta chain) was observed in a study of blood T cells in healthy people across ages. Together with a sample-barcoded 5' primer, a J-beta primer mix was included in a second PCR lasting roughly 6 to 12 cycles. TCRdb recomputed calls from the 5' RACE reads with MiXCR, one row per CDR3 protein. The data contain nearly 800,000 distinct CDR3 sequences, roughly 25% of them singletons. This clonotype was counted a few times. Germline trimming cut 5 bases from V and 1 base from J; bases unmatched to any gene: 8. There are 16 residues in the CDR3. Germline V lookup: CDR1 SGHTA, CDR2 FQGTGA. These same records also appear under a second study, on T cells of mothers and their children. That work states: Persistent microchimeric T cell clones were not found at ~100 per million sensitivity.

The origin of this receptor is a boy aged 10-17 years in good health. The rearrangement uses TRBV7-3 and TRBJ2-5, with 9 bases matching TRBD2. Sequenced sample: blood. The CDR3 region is CASSRIAGAFQETQYF. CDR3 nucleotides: TGTGCCAGCAGCCGAATAGCGGGGGCCTTCCAAGAGACCCAGTACTTC.